What follows are 16 T cell receptor beta chains derived from one specimen sequenced in a study of blood T cell repertoires in COVID-19. TCRdb keeps only in-frame clones here, not all; method: immunoSEQ multiplex PCR. The sample contains 200,000 to 250,000 clones, less than 85% of which appear only once. Material for sequencing was peripheral blood. Every receptor here comes from a woman between 65 and 79 years old with acute or convalescent COVID-19.

This sequence joins TRBV7-3 and TRBJ2-3; 7 positions match TRBD2. Trimming at V came to 8 bases and at J to 4 bases, leaving 9 bases not matched to a gene. CDR3 length: 14 residues. Germline CDR1 SGHTA, CDR2 FQGTGA. The CDR3 sequence: CASRTGGSSDTQYF. The DNA of the CDR3 is TGTGCCAGCCGGACGGGGGGTAGTTCAGATACGCAGTATTTT. Full variable domain (outside the CDR3, taken from reference TRBV7-3 and TRBJ2-3): GAGVSQTPSNKVTEKGKYVELRCDPISGHTALYWYRQSLGQGPEFLIYFQGTGAADDSGLPNDRFFAVRPEGSVSTLKIQRTERGDSAVYLCASRTGGSSDTQYFGPGTRLTVL.

The chain has TRBV20-1 and TRBJ1-4; D uncertain. The V gene's germline CDR1 is DFQATT and CDR2 SNEGSKA (reference sequence). This CDR3 comprises 11 residues. Trimming left V 3 bases short and J 5 bases short, with 4 bases between. The CDR3 region has the DNA TGCAGTGCTAGTCAAAATGAAAAACTGTTTTTT. Its translation: CSASQNEKLFF.

This chain connects TRBV28 to TRBJ2-3; D perhaps matches TRBD2 (5 bases). The CDR3 is 19 residues long. The germline V gene has CDR1 MDHEN and CDR2 SYDVKM. Trimming removed 4 bases at V and 0 bases at J, with 23 bases between. The CDR3 DNA reads as TGTGCCAGCAGTTCCCCCCTTGCGGAGGTGGGGATTAGCACAGATACGCAGTATTTT. This sequence encodes CASSSPLAEVGISTDTQYF.

The V call is TRBV15, the J call TRBJ2-3; 8 nucleotides agree with TRBD2. V was pared by 3 bases and J by 6 bases, with 5 bases of the junction left unmatched. Germline CDR1 LNHNV, CDR2 YYDKDF (reference sequence). The CDR3 loop spans 14 amino acids. CDR3 DNA: TGTGCCACCAGCAGGAGCGGGAGATCCGATACGCAGTATTTT. Its translation: CATSRSGRSDTQYF.

The chain links TRBV18 to TRBJ2-3; perhaps TRBD2 as D (5 bases). Germline CDR1 KGHSH, CDR2 LQKENI. V dropped 2 bases and J dropped 2 bases, with 11 bases sitting between them. The CDR3 is 15 amino acids. This CDR3 reads CASSPLDSTTDTQYF. The CDR3 bases are TGTGCCAGCTCACCATTGGACTCCACCACAGATACGCAGTATTTT.

The chain has TRBV5-1 and TRBJ2-5; the D gene is possibly TRBD2 (6 bases). V dropped 4 bases and J dropped 3 bases, with 13 bases sitting between them. This CDR3 contains 14 residues. The germline gives CDR1 SGHRS, CDR2 YFSETQ. The CDR3 DNA sequence: TGCGCCAGCAGCCTGACTAGTTTCGAAGAGACCCAGTACTTC. Its translation: CASSLTSFEETQYF.

The chain has TRBV2 and TRBJ2-2, with TRBD1 matching 8 bases. The trim removed 5 bases at V and 0 bases at J, leaving 2 bases unmatched. Germline V CDR1 and CDR2: SNHLY, FYNNEI. The CDR3 has 15 amino acids. DNA of the CDR3: TGTGCCAGCAGTCCGGACAGGGCGAACACCGGGGAGCTGTTTTTT. Residues: CASSPDRANTGELFF.

CDR3 nucleotide sequence: TGTGCCATCTGGGCGGGAGGCTCGAACACCGGGGAGCTGTTTTTT. It yields the protein CAIWAGGSNTGELFF. The chain recombines TRBV10-3 with TRBJ2-2, with 8 bases identical to TRBD2. Losses at the gene ends were 8 bases for V and 0 bases for J; bases not matched to a gene: 5. From germline, CDR1 is ENHRY and CDR2 SYGVKD. CDR3 length: 15 residues.

The chain combines TRBV5-4 with TRBJ1-1; weak D call: TRBD1 (5 bases). The CDR3 sequence is 14 residues long. Germline V gene lookup returns CDR1 SGHNT and CDR2 YYREEE (reference sequence). V lost 2 bases to trimming and J lost 1 base, with 9 bases between them. The CDR3 loop is CASSFLDRNTEAFF. CDR3 sequence (DNA): TGTGCCAGCAGCTTCTTAGACAGGAACACTGAAGCTTTCTTT. The full variable domain, completed using reference TRBV5-4 and TRBJ1-1, is ETGVTQSPTHLIKTRGQQVTLRCSSQSGHNTVSWYQQALGQGPQFIFQYYREEENGRGNFPPRFSGLQFPNYSSELNVNALELDDSALYLCASSFLDRNTEAFFGQGTRLTVV.

This rearrangement joins TRBV5-6 to TRBJ2-7; D remains unclear. The V gene lost 2 bases and the J gene lost 9 bases, with 15 bases spanning the gap. This CDR3 comprises 13 residues. Per the germline V gene, CDR1 is SGHDT and CDR2 is YYEEEE. This chain's CDR3 is CASSLSTPAAQYF. CDR3 sequence (DNA): TGTGCCAGCAGCTTAAGTACCCCGGCGGCGCAGTACTTC. Full variable domain (remainder filled in from reference TRBV5-6 and TRBJ2-7): DAGVTQSPTHLIKTRGQQVTLRCSPKSGHDTVSWYQQALGQGPQFIFQYYEEEERQRGNFPDRFSGHQFPNYSSELNVNALLLGDSALYLCASSLSTPAAQYFGPGTRLTVT.

This clone was seen only a few times. The chain's CDR3 is CAWLDRADTEAFF. The CDR3 DNA reads TGTGCCTGGCTGGACAGGGCGGACACTGAAGCTTTCTTT. The rearrangement uses TRBV30 and TRBJ1-1, with 8 bases matching TRBD1. V was pared by 5 bases and J by 3 bases, with 5 bases of the junction left unmatched. CDR1 is GTSNPN and CDR2 is SVGIG in the germline V gene (reference sequence). The CDR3 is made up of 13 amino acids.

The chain uses TRBV27 and TRBJ1-1; TRBD1 matches 7 bases. Per germline, CDR1 MNHEY and CDR2 SMNVEV (reference sequence). This CDR3 is built from 13 residues. After removal of 7 bases from V and 3 bases from J, the junction contained 5 bases not matched to a gene. CDR3 residues: CASKDRTYTEAFF. CDR3 in DNA: TGTGCCAGCAAGGACAGGACCTACACTGAAGCTTTCTTT.

The chain recombines TRBV2 with TRBJ2-1, with 10 bases matching TRBD2. This CDR3 has 15 amino acids. V was pared by 7 bases and J by 0 bases, with 3 bases of the junction left unmatched. In germline, CDR1 is SNHLY, CDR2 FYNNEI. The CDR3 loop is CASMASGSSYNEQFF. The DNA of the CDR3 is TGTGCCAGCATGGCTAGCGGGAGCTCCTACAATGAGCAGTTCTTC.

The V call is TRBV27, the J call TRBJ2-7; D is unresolved. CDR1 MNHEY and CDR2 SMNVEV come from the germline V gene (reference sequence). The CDR3 covers 13 residues. The ends were cut back, 0 bases at V and 6 bases at J, with 9 bases in the middle. The CDR3 DNA reads as TGTGCCAGCAGTTTATCTACGGGTTCCGAGCAGTACTTC. This translates into CASSLSTGSEQYF.

This chain connects TRBV5-6 to TRBJ2-3; TRBD1 agrees at 9 bases. V trimming: 4 bases; J trimming: 4 bases; junction bases outside the gene matches: 7. The CDR3 has 15 amino acids. Germline assignment: CDR1 SGHDT and CDR2 YYEEEE. Written as DNA, the CDR3 is TGTGCCAGCAGCCAAGGGACAGGGCTGGCAGATACGCAGTATTTT. Its protein is CASSQGTGLADTQYF.

The CDR3 here is CASSQPRTSYNEQFF. In nucleotides, the CDR3 is TGTGCCAGCAGCCAACCTCGGACTTCGTACAATGAGCAGTTCTTC. The rearrangement links TRBV3-1 (or the pseudogene TRBV3-2) to TRBJ2-1; a possible D gene is TRBD2 (5 bases). The V and J ends lost 2 bases and 4 bases respectively, with 12 bases between them. CDR1 is LGHDT and CDR2 is YNNKEL in the germline V gene (reference sequence). This CDR3 contains 15 residues.